This T cell receptor beta chain was sequenced for a study of blood T cell repertoires in COVID-19. The authors' processing: Estimation of nucleated cell counts was performed using reference gene primer amplification. Sequenced by immunoSEQ multiplex PCR; TCRdb stores in-frame clones only, minus some. From that table come the V and J calls and clone size; the DNA was used to work out D and trimming. The sample includes 450,000 or so clones, 80% to 90% of them seen just once. The source material was peripheral blood. This clonotype was sampled from a man younger than 35 with COVID-19, enrolled during active disease.

CDR3 residues: CASSLGDAGGPLHF. The DNA for the CDR3 is TGTGCCAGCAGCCTAGGGGACGCCGGGGGGCCCCTCCACTTT. This chain joins TRBV9 and TRBJ1-6; D may be TRBD1 (5 bases). Trimming cost V 4 bases and J 13 bases, with 18 bases left between them. Germline assignment: CDR1 SGDLS and CDR2 YYNGEE. The length of the CDR3 is 14 residues.